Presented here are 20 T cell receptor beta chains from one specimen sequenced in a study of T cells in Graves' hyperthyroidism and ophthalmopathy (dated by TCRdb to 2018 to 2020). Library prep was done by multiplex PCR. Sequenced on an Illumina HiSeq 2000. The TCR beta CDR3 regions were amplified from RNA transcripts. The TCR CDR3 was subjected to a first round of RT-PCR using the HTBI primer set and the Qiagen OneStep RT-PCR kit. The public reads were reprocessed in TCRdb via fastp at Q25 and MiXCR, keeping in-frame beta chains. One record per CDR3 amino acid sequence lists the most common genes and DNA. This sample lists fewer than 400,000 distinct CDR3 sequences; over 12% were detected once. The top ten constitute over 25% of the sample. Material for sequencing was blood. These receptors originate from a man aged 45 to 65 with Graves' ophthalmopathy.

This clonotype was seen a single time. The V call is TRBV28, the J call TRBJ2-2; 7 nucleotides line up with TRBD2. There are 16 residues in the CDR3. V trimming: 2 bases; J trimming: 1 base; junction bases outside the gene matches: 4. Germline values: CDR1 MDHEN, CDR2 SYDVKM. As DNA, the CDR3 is TGTGCCAGCAGTTTACTCTCTAGCGGGAACACCGGGGAGCTGTTTTTT. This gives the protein CASSLLSSGNTGELFF.

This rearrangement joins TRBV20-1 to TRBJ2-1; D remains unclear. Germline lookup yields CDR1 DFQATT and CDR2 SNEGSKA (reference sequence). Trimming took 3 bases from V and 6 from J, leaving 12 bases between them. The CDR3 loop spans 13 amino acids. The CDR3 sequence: CSASRLVVNEQFF. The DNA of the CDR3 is TGCAGTGCTAGTCGGTTAGTGGTCAATGAGCAGTTCTTC.

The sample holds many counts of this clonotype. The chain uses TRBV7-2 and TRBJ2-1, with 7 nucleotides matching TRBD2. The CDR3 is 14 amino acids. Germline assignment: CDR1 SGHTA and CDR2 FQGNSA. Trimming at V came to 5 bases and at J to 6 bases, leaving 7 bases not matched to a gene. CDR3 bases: TGTGCCAGCAGCCCCTCCCGCGGGGGCAATGAGCAGTTCTTC. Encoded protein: CASSPSRGGNEQFF.

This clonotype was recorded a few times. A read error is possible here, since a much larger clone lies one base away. The CDR3 sequence is CASSLVGVTTYEQYF. The CDR3 DNA sequence: TGTGCCAGCAGCTTAGTTGGCGTGACCACCTACGAGCAGTACTTC. The V call is TRBV11-2, the J call TRBJ2-7, with D unclear. The germline V gene has CDR1 SGHAT and CDR2 FQNNGV. With 1 base removed from V and 2 bases from J, the gap between germline ends came to 12 bases. This CDR3 is built from 15 residues.

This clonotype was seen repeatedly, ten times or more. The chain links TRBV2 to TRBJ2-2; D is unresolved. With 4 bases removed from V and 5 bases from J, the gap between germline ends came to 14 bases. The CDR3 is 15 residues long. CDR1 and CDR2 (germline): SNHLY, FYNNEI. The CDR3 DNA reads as TGTGCCAGCAGTGTAGCTAGGGCTGGGACCGGGGAGCTGTTTTTT. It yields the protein CASSVARAGTGELFF.

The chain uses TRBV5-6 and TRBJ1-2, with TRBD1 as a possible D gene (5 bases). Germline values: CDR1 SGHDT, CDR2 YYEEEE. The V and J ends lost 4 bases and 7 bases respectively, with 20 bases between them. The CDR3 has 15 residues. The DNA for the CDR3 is TGTGCCAGCAGCCCACTGGGGCTGGAGTCGGTTGGCTACACCTTC. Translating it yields CASSPLGLESVGYTF.

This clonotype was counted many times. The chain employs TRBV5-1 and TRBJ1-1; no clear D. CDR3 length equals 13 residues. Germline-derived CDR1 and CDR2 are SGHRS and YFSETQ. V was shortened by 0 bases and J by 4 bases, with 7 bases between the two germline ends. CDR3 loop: CASSLGSFTEAFF. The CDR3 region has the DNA TGCGCCAGCAGCTTGGGCAGTTTCACTGAAGCTTTCTTT. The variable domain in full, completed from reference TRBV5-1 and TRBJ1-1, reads KAGVTQTPRYLIKTRGQQVTLSCSPISGHRSVSWYQQTPGQGLQFLFEYFSETQRNKGNFPGRFSGRQFSNSRSEMNVSTLELGDSALYLCASSLGSFTEAFFGQGTRLTVV.

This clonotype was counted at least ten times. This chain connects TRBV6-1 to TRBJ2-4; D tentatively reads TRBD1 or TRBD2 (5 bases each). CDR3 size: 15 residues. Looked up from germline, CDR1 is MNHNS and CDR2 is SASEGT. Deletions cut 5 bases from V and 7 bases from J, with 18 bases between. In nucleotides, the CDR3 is TGTGCCAGCAGTATGGCACGGGGCAAAAGGAACATTCAGTACTTC. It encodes CASSMARGKRNIQYF.

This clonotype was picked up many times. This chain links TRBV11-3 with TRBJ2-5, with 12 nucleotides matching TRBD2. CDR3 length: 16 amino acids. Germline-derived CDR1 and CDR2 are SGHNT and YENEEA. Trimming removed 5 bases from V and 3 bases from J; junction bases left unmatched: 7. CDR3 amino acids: CASSAQTSGSKETQYF. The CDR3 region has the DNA TGTGCCAGCAGCGCACAGACTAGCGGGAGTAAAGAGACCCAGTACTTC. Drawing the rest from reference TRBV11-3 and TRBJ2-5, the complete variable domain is EAGVVQSPRYKIIEKKQPVAFWCNPISGHNTLYWYLQNLGQGPELLIRYENEEAVDDSQLPKDRFSAERLKGVDSTLKIQPAELGDSAVYLCASSAQTSGSKETQYFGPGTRLLVL.

This CDR3 is CASSYSSQNEQFF. The CDR3 DNA is TGTGCCAGCAGTTACTCTTCCCAGAATGAGCAGTTCTTC. The rearrangement links TRBV6-2 or TRBV6-3 to TRBJ2-1; D is uncertain. V shed 0 bases and J shed 7 bases, with 7 bases lying between them. Germline CDR1 reads MNHEY; CDR2 reads SVGEGT. The CDR3 runs to 13 residues.

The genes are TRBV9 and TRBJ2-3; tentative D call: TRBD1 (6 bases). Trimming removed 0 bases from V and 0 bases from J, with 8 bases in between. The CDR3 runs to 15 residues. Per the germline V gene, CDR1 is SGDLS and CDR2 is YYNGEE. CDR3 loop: CASSVEGHSTDTQYF. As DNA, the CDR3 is TGTGCCAGCAGCGTAGAGGGACATAGCACAGATACGCAGTATTTT.

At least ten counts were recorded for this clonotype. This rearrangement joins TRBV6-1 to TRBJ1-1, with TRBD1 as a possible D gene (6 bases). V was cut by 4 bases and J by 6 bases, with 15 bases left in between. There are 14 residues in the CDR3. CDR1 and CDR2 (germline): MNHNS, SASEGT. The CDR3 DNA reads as TGTGCCAGCAGTGCCGGGGGCGGTTTCGCTGAAGCTTTCTTT. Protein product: CASSAGGGFAEAFF.

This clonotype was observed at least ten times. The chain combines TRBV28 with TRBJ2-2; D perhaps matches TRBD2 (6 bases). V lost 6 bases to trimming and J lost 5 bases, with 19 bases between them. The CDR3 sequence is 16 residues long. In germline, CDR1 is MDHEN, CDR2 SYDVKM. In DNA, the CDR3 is TGTGCCAGCAGCCTCGCGGGGCTTACCGGGACCGGGGAGCTGTTTTTT. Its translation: CASSLAGLTGTGELFF.

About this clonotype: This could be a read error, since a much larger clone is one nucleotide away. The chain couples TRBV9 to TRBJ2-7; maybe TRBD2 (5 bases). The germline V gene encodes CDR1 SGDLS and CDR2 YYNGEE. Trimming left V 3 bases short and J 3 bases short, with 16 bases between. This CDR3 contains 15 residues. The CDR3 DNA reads TGTGCCAGCAGCGCAGGCAGAGCTAGCTTCTACGAGCAGTACTTC. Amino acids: CASSAGRASFYEQYF.

DNA of the CDR3: TGTGCCAGTAGGGAGGACAGCCTCTCCTACAATGAGCAGTTCTTC. As protein: CASREDSLSYNEQFF. The chain carries TRBV19 and TRBJ2-1; possible D gene TRBD1, 6 bases. This CDR3 region has 15 residues. The germline V gene encodes CDR1 LNHDA and CDR2 SQIVND (reference sequence). Trimming took 6 bases from V and 0 from J, leaving 12 bases between them.

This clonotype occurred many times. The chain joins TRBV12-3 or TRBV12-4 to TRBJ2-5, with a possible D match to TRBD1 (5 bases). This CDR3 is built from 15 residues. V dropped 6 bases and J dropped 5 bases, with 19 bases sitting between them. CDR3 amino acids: CASSPGQGQWETQYF. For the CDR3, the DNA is TGTGCCAGCAGCCCCGGGCAGGGTCAGTGGGAGACCCAGTACTTC.

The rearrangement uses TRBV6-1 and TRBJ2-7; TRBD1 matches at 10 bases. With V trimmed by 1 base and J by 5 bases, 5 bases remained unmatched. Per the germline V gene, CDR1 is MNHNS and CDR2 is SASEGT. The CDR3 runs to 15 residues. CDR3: CASSEGQGAFDEQYF. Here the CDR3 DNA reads TGTGCCAGCAGTGAAGGACAGGGGGCATTCGACGAGCAGTACTTC.

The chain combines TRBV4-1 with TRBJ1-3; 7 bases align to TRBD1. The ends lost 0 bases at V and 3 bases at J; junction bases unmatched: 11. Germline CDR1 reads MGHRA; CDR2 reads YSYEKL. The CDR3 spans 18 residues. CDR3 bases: TGCGCCAGCAGCCAAGATACTCTCACAGGGGAGGTTGGAAACACCATATATTTT. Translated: CASSQDTLTGEVGNTIYF.

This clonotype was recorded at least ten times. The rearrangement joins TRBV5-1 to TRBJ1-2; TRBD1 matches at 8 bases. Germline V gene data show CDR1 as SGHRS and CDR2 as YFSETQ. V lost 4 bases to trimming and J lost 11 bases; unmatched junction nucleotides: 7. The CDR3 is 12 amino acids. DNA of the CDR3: TGCGCCAGCAGCATCGGACAGGGTCGTTACACCTTC. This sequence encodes CASSIGQGRYTF.

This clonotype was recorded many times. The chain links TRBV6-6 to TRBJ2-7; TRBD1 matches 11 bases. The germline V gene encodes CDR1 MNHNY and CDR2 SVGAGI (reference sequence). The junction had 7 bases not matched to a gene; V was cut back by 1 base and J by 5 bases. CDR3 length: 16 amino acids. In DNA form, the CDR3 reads TGTGCCAGCAGTTACTTCGGACAGGGGGCGCCTCACGAGCAGTACTTC. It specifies CASSYFGQGAPHEQYF.